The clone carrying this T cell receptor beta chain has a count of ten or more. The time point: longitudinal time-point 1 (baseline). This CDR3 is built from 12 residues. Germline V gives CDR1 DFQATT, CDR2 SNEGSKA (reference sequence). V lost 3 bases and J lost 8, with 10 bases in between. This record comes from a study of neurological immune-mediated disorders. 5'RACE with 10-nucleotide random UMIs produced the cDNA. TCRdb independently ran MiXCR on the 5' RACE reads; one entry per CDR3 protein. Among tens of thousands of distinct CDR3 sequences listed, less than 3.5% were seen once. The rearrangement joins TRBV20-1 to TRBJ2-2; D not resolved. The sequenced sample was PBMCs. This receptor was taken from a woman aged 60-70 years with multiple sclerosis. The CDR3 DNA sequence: TGCAGTGCTAGCCGTCCCTCGGGGGAGCTGTTTTTT. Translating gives CSASRPSGELFF.